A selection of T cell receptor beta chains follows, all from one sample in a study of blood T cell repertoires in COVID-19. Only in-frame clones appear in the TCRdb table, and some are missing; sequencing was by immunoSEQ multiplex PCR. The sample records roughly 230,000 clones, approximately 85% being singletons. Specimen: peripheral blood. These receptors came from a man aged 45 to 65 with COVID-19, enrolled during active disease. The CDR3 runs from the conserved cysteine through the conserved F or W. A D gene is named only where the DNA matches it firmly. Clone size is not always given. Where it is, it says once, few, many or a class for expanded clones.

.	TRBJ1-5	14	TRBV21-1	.	CASSPAGVNQPQHF	TGTGCCAGCAGCCCGGCGGGGGTCAATCAGCCCCAGCATTTT
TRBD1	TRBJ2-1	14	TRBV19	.	CASSIGTGYNEQFF	TGTGCCAGTAGTATCGGGACAGGCTACAATGAGCAGTTCTTC
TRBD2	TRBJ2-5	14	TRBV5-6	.	CASSTSGGPETQYF	TGTGCCAGCAGTACTAGCGGGGGGCCAGAGACCCAGTACTTC
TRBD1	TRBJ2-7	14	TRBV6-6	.	CASGPRTGPGEQYF	TGTGCCAGCGGGCCAAGGACAGGGCCGGGCGAGCAGTACTTC
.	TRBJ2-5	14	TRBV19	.	CASSIRDSRATQYF	TGTGCCAGTAGTATAAGGGACTCGCGAGCGACCCAGTACTTC
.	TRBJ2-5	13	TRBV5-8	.	CASRPQGQETQYF	TGTGCCAGCAGGCCCCAGGGCCAAGAGACCCAGTACTTC
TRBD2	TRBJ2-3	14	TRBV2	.	CASRDFGLAGPQYF	TGTGCCAGCAGGGACTTCGGACTAGCGGGGCCTCAGTATTTT
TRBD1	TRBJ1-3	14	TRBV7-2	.	CASSSRGTGNTIYF	TGTGCCAGCAGCTCCAGGGGGACTGGAAACACCATATATTTT
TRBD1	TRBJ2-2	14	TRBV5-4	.	CASSYNRGTGELFF	TGTGCCAGCAGCTACAACAGGGGTACCGGGGAGCTGTTTTTT
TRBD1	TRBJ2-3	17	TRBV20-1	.	CSASAMRGQGFLDTQYF	TGCAGTGCTAGTGCTATGAGGGGACAGGGATTCCTGGATACGCAGTATTTT
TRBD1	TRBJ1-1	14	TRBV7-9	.	CASSSQTGSTEAFF	TGTGCCAGCAGCTCCCAGACAGGGTCCACTGAAGCTTTCTTT
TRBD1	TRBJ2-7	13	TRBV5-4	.	CASSSGDRAEQYF	TGTGCCAGCAGCTCAGGGGACAGGGCCGAGCAGTACTTC
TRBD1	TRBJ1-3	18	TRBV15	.	CATSRDRRDRGLGNTIYF	TGTGCCACCAGCAGAGATCGCCGGGACAGGGGGCTTGGAAACACCATATATTTT
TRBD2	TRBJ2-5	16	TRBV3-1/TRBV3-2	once	CASSQDLASGAQAQYF	TGTGCCAGCAGCCAAGATTTAGCTAGCGGGGCTCAGGCCCAGTACTTC
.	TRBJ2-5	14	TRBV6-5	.	CASRINRNQETQYF	TGTGCCAGCAGAATAAACAGAAACCAAGAGACCCAGTACTTC
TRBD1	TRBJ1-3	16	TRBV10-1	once	CASQTGGREPGNTIYF	TGCGCCAGCCAAACAGGGGGAAGGGAACCTGGAAACACCATATATTTT
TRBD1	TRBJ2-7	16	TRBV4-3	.	CASSQGRKAGGGEQYF	TGCGCCAGCAGCCAGGGGAGGAAGGCAGGGGGCGGCGAGCAGTACTTC
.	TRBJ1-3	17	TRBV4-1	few	CASSQDLDRSSGNTIYF	TGCGCCAGCAGCCAAGATCTCGACAGGAGCTCTGGAAACACCATATATTTT
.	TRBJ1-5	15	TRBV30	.	CAWSVRGDGNQPQHF	TGTGCCTGGAGTGTACGGGGTGATGGCAATCAGCCCCAGCATTTT
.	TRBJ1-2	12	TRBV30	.	CARREWTDEILF	TGTGCCCGGCGCGAGTGGACAGACGAAATTCTCTTC
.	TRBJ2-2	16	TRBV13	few	CASSLMSSLNTGELFF	TGTGCCAGCAGCTTAATGAGCTCCCTGAACACCGGGGAGCTGTTTTTT
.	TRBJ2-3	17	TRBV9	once	CASSPLGSGPSTDTQYF	TGTGCCAGCAGCCCCCTCGGAAGCGGACCTAGCACAGATACGCAGTATTTT
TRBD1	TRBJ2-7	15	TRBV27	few	CASQPIRDSSLEQYF	TGTGCCAGCCAACCCATCCGGGACAGTTCCCTCGAGCAGTACTTC
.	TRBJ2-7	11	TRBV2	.	CASRGHPGQYF	TGTGCCAGCAGGGGACATCCGGGACAGTACTTC
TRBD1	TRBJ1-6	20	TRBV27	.	CASSFSGQGAPSSYNSPLHF	TGTGCCAGCAGTTTCTCGGGACAGGGCGCACCTAGCTCCTATAATTCACCCCTCCACTTT
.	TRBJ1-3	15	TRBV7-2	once	CASSLSVNSGNTIYF	TGTGCCAGCAGCTTATCAGTTAACTCTGGAAACACCATATATTTT
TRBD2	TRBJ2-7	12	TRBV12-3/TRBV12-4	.	CASSPGRYEQYF	TGTGCCAGCAGCCCCGGGAGGTACGAGCAGTACTTC
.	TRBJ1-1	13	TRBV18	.	CASSQSGNTEAFF	TGTGCCAGCTCACAATCCGGGAACACTGAAGCTTTCTTT
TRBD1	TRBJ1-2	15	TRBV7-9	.	CASSSQGGANYGYTF	TGTGCCAGCAGCTCGCAGGGGGGAGCTAACTATGGCTACACCTTC
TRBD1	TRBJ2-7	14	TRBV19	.	CASALDRESYEQYF	TGTGCCAGCGCCCTAGACAGGGAATCTTACGAGCAGTACTTC
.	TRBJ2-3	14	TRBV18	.	CANSPPVTVDTQYF	TGTGCCAACTCACCACCGGTTACAGTGGATACGCAGTATTTT
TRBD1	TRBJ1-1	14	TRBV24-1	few	CATSSGGATSKAFF	TGTGCCACCAGTTCAGGGGGCGCCACGTCAAAAGCTTTCTTT
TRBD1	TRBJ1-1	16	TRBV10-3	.	CAISVVQQGSSTEAFF	TGTGCCATCAGTGTGGTGCAACAGGGGAGTAGCACTGAAGCTTTCTTT
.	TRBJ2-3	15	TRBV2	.	CASSEAVASTDTQYF	TGTGCCAGCAGTGAGGCGGTGGCAAGCACAGATACGCAGTATTTT
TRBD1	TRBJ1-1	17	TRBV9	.	CASSVKRDRGFGTEAFF	TGTGCCAGCAGCGTAAAAAGGGACAGGGGGTTCGGGACTGAAGCTTTCTTT
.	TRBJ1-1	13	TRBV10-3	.	CAARGQQNTEAFF	TGTGCCGCCCGCGGACAGCAGAACACTGAAGCTTTCTTT
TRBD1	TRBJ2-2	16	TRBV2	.	CASSDRGQGASGELFF	TGTGCCAGCAGTGACCGTGGTCAGGGGGCATCCGGGGAGCTGTTTTTT
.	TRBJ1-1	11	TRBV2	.	CASSVYSEAFF	TGTGCCAGCAGTGTGTACAGTGAAGCTTTCTTT
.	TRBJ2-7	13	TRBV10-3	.	CAISDGGTYEQYF	TGTGCCATCAGTGATGGCGGCACCTACGAGCAGTACTTC
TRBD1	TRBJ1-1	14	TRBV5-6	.	CASSLWTGVTEAFF	TGTGCCAGCAGCCTATGGACAGGGGTAACTGAAGCTTTCTTT
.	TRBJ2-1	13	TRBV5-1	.	CASRSQTYNEQFF	TGCGCCAGCAGATCTCAGACCTACAATGAGCAGTTCTTC
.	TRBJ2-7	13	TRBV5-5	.	CASSLTSSYEQYF	TGTGCCAGCAGCTTAACGAGCTCCTACGAGCAGTACTTC
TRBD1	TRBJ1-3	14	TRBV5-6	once	CASSVQGTQNTIYF	TGTGCCAGCAGCGTACAGGGGACCCAGAACACCATATATTTT
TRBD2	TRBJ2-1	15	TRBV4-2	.	CASSQDMGLAREQFF	TGTGCCAGCAGCCAAGATATGGGACTAGCGAGGGAGCAGTTCTTC
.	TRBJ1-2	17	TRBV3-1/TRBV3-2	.	CASSQDYVWETNYGYTF	TGTGCCAGCAGCCAAGATTATGTATGGGAGACCAACTATGGCTACACCTTC
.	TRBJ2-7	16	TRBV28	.	CASSFNPGRSNYEQYF	TGTGCCAGCAGTTTCAACCCAGGGAGGTCAAACTACGAGCAGTACTTC
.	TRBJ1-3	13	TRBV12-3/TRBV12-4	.	CASSHGAGNTIYF	TGTGCCAGCAGCCATGGAGCTGGAAACACCATATATTTT
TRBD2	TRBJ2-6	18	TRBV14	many	CASSRLGGYGSGANVLTF	TGTGCCAGCAGTCGATTGGGAGGGTACGGCTCTGGGGCCAACGTCCTGACTTTC
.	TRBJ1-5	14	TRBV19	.	CASSIWRSNQPQHF	TGTGCCAGTAGTATCTGGCGGAGCAATCAGCCCCAGCATTTT
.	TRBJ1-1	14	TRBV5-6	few	CASSLGPINTEAFF	TGTGCCAGCAGCTTGGGGCCCATTAACACTGAAGCTTTCTTT
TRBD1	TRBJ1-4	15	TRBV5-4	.	CASSLFGTGTEKLFF	TGTGCCAGCAGCTTGTTTGGGACAGGGACTGAAAAACTGTTTTTT
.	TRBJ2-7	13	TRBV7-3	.	CASSLDRRGEQYF	TGTGCCAGCAGCTTGGACAGGAGGGGCGAGCAGTACTTC
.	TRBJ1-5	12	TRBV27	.	CASSLAGQPQHF	TGTGCCAGCAGTTTGGCGGGTCAGCCCCAGCATTTT
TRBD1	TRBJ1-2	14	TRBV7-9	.	CASSQGQVNYGYTF	TGTGCCAGCAGCCAGGGACAGGTGAACTATGGCTACACCTTC
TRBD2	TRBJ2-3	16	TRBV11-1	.	CASSLLAGEPTDTQYF	TGTGCCAGCAGCTTATTGGCGGGGGAACCCACAGATACGCAGTATTTT